These T cell receptor beta chains were read from a single sample in a study of T cells in Graves' hyperthyroidism and ophthalmopathy. TCRdb re-analysed the multiplex PCR reads in MiXCR, keeping a single row per CDR3 protein. The data contain about 560,000 distinct CDR3 sequences, roughly 46% of them singletons. The sequenced sample was peripheral blood or thyroid tissue (not recorded which). The origin of the receptors is a woman aged 18-29 years with Graves' hyperthyroidism. The CDR3 runs from the conserved cysteine through the conserved F or W. Where a row states a size, it is once, few, many or the class of an expanded clone; other rows omit it.

V: TRBV29-1
J: TRBJ2-7
size: -
CDR3: CSVEGGLAGTFYEQYF

V: TRBV24-1
J: TRBJ2-6
size: many
CDR3: CATSDPDSSGANVLTF

V: TRBV7-9
J: TRBJ2-7
size: few
CDR3: CASSLRTGNYEQYF

V: TRBV7-2
J: TRBJ1-1
size: -
CDR3: CASSAPPVGGFTEAFF

V: TRBV7-2
J: TRBJ2-5
size: few
CDR3: CASSARDTETQYF

V: TRBV20-1
J: -
size: -
CDR3: CSAPGTSGFYEQYF

V: TRBV11-3
J: TRBJ1-5
size: -
CDR3: CASSQAPNRADQPQHF

V: TRBV25-1
J: TRBJ1-2
size: few
CDR3: CARGGGHFPSNYGYTF

V: TRBV7-4
J: TRBJ1-1
size: -
CDR3: CASSSHSGPNREAFF

V: TRBV20-1
J: TRBJ2-5
size: few
CDR3: CSAREGAWETQYF

V: TRBV7-9
J: TRBJ2-5
size: -
CDR3: CASSPMTSGRETQYF

V: TRBV15
J: TRBJ1-5
size: -
CDR3: CATSRGLANRRVGNQPQHF

V: TRBV5-1
J: TRBJ1-2
size: -
CDR3: CASSPLQGARRRYGYTF

V: TRBV9
J: TRBJ1-2
size: -
CDR3: CASSVGDRERYGYTF

V: TRBV5-1
J: TRBJ1-1
size: -
CDR3: CASSLVAGEHTEAFF

V: TRBV9
J: TRBJ1-2
size: few
CDR3: CASSPDRGGGYTF

V: TRBV4-1
J: TRBJ1-6
size: -
CDR3: CASSPGEGTGASPLHF

V: TRBV7-3
J: TRBJ2-7
size: few
CDR3: CASSLRHREDDEQYF

V: TRBV11-2
J: TRBJ1-1
size: -
CDR3: CGSSPGTADEAFF

V: TRBV20-1
J: TRBJ2-7
size: -
CDR3: CSASGLGDYEQYF

V: TRBV11-3
J: TRBJ1-5
size: few
CDR3: CASSLDMNSLQHF

V: TRBV7-6
J: TRBJ2-7
size: -
CDR3: CASSLEAGGAYEQYF

V: TRBV20-1
J: TRBJ1-1
size: few
CDR3: CSAPGVGTEAFF

V: TRBV7-2
J: TRBJ2-2
size: -
CDR3: CASSPLAGGNTGELFF

V: TRBV15
J: TRBJ1-1
size: many
CDR3: CATSRDKQGGSTEAFF

V: TRBV7-9
J: TRBJ2-7
size: -
CDR3: CASSPTSGVAYEQYF

V: TRBV5-1
J: TRBJ2-2
size: -
CDR3: CASWGPTGELFF

V: TRBV2
J: TRBJ2-5
size: few
CDR3: CASSFPPGTDHQETQYF

V: TRBV20-1
J: TRBJ1-1
size: -
CDR3: CSAKGYTEAFF

V: TRBV7-3
J: TRBJ2-2
size: -
CDR3: CASSKNRGRTGELFF

V: TRBV10-3
J: TRBJ2-2
size: -
CDR3: CAITEGTGDTGELFF

V: TRBV15
J: TRBJ1-2
size: many
CDR3: CATSRVDGDGYTF

V: TRBV25-1
J: TRBJ1-5
size: -
CDR3: CAWSVHINQPQHF

V: TRBV2
J: TRBJ2-7
size: -
CDR3: CASSPAIATSGNLYEQYF

V: TRBV25-1
J: TRBJ2-5
size: -
CDR3: CASSALRLAGVGETQYF

V: TRBV7-2
J: TRBJ1-6
size: -
CDR3: CASSFIGDRHSPLHF

V: TRBV7-9
J: TRBJ2-7
size: few
CDR3: CASSLRGQISYEQYF

V: TRBV10-3
J: TRBJ1-5
size: -
CDR3: CAISRARDQPQHF

V: TRBV10-3
J: -
size: -
CDR3: CAIRVAPADTQHF

V: TRBV7-9
J: TRBJ2-5
size: -
CDR3: CASSQGDKAETQYF

V: TRBV7-3
J: TRBJ2-5
size: few
CDR3: CASSIGGSGRAGETQYF

V: TRBV6-1
J: TRBJ1-4
size: few
CDR3: CASKMGGEKLFF

V: TRBV25-1
J: TRBJ1-2
size: -
CDR3: CASVERQETNYGYTF

V: TRBV2
J: TRBJ1-4
size: -
CDR3: CASRPQGGMNEKLFF

V: TRBV2
J: TRBJ2-7
size: -
CDR3: CASSDQSGSLHEQYF

V: TRBV2
J: TRBJ2-5
size: -
CDR3: CASSYIGGETQYF

V: TRBV29-1
J: TRBJ2-5
size: few
CDR3: CSILTGGETQYF

V: TRBV2
J: TRBJ1-4
size: many
CDR3: CASSRTSRGGEKLFF

V: TRBV20-1
J: TRBJ2-7
size: -
CDR3: CSAREASIGEQYF

V: TRBV10-2
J: TRBJ1-3
size: -
CDR3: CASINPTGSGNTIYF

V: TRBV7-9
J: TRBJ1-5
size: -
CDR3: CASSLNLGEPQHF

V: TRBV7-9
J: TRBJ1-1
size: -
CDR3: CASSLSGQWGQGLNTEAFF

V: TRBV12-3/TRBV12-4
J: TRBJ2-5
size: many
CDR3: CASRRTSQETQYF

V: TRBV4-1
J: TRBJ2-5
size: few
CDR3: CASSQEGQETQYF

V: TRBV14
J: TRBJ1-1
size: -
CDR3: CASSQEGGSYGAFF